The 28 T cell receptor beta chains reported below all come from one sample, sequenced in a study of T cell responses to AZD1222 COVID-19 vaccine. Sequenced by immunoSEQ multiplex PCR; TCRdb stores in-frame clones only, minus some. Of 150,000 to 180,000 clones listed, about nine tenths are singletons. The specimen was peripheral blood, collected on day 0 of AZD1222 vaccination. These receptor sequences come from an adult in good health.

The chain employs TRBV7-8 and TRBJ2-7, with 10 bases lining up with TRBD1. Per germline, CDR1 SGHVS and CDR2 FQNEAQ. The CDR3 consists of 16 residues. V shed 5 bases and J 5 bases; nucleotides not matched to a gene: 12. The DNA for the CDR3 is TGTGCCAGCAGCGTACTACCGGGACAGGGGCTGAACGAGCAGTACTTC. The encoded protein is CASSVLPGQGLNEQYF.

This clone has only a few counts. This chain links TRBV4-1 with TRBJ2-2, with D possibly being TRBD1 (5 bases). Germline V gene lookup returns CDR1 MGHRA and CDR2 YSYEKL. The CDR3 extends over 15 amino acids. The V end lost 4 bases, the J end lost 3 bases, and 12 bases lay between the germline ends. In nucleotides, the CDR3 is TGCGCCAGCAGCCCACCAACAGGATACACCGGGGAGCTGTTTTTT. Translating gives CASSPPTGYTGELFF.

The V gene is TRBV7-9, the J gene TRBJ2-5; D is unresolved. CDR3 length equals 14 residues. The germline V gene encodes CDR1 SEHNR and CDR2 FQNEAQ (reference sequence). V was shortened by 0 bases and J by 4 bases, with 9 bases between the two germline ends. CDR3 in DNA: TGTGCCAGCAGCTTAGCCGGCAGTAGAGAGACCCAGTACTTC. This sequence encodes CASSLAGSRETQYF.

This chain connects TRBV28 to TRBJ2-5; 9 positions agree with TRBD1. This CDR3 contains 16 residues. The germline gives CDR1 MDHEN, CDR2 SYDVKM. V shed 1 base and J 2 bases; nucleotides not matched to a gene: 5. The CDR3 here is CASSLLATGGQETQYF. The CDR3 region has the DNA TGTGCCAGCAGTTTATTGGCGACAGGGGGTCAAGAGACCCAGTACTTC.

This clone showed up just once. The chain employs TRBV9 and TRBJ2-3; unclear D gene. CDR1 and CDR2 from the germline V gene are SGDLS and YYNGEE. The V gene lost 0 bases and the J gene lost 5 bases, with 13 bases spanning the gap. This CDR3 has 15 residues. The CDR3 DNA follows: TGTGCCAGCAGCGTAGGAACCTTAAAAGGAGATACGCAGTATTTT. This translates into CASSVGTLKGDTQYF.

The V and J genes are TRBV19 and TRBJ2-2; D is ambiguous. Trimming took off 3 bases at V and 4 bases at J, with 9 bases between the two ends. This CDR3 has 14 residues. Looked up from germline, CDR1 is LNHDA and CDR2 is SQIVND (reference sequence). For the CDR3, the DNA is TGTGCCAGTAGTATTGTCAGAAGCACCGGGGAGCTGTTTTTT. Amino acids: CASSIVRSTGELFF.

CDR3 region: CASSLSGRGNTEAFF. CDR3 sequence (DNA): TGCGCCAGCAGCTTATCCGGGAGGGGGAACACTGAAGCTTTCTTT. The chain links TRBV5-1 to TRBJ1-1, with a possible D match to TRBD1 (5 bases). Trimming removed 2 bases at V and 1 base at J, with 12 bases between. CDR3 length equals 15 residues. Looked up from germline, CDR1 is SGHRS and CDR2 is YFSETQ.

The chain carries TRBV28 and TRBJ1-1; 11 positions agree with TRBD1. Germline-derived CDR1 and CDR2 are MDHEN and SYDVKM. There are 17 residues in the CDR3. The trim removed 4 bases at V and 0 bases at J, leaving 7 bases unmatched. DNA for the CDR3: TGTGCCAGCAGTTCCGCCGGGACAGGGGGATTGAACACTGAAGCTTTCTTT. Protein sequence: CASSSAGTGGLNTEAFF.

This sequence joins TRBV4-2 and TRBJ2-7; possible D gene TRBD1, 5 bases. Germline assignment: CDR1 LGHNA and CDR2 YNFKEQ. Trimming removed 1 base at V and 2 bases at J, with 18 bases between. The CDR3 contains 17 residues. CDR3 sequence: CASSQARRTNPPYEQYF. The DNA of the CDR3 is TGTGCCAGCAGCCAAGCGCGTAGGACAAACCCTCCCTACGAGCAGTACTTC.

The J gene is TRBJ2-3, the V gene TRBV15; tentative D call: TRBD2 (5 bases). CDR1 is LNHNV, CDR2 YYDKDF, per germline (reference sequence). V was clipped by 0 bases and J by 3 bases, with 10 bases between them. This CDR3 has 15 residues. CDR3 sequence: CATSRDRRLTDTQYF. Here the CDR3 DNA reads TGTGCCACCAGCAGAGATCGGAGGTTAACAGATACGCAGTATTTT.

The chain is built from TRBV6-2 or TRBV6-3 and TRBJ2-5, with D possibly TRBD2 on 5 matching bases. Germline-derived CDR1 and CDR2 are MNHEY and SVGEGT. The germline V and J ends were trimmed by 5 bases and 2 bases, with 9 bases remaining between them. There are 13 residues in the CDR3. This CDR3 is CASSLGEQETQYF. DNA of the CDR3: TGTGCCAGCAGTCTCGGGGAGCAAGAGACCCAGTACTTC.

In nucleotides, the CDR3 is TGCGCCAGCAGCCAAAGGCTATTTGAGACCCAGTACTTC. Amino acid sequence: CASSQRLFETQYF. The chain links TRBV4-3 to TRBJ2-5; D remains unclear. Germline loops: CDR1 LGHNA, CDR2 YSLEER. The CDR3 runs to 13 residues. The V end lost 2 bases, the J end lost 5 bases, and 9 bases lay between the germline ends.

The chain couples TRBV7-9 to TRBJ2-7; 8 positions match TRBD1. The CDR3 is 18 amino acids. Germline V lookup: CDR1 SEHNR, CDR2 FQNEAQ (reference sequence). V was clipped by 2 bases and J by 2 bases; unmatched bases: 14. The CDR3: CASSLSGWVGTGTYEQYF. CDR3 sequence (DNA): TGTGCCAGCAGCTTATCGGGGTGGGTCGGGACAGGAACCTACGAGCAGTACTTC.

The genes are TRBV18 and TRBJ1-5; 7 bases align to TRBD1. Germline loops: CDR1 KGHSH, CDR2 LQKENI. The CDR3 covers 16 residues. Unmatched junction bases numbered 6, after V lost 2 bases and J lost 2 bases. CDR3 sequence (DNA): TGTGCCAGCTCACCAACCAATGACAGGGGCAATCAGCCCCAGCATTTT. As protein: CASSPTNDRGNQPQHF.

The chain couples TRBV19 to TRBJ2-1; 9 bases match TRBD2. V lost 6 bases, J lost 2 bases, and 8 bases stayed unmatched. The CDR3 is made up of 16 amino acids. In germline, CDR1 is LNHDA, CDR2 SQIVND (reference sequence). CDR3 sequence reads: CASSHPGLATYNEQFF. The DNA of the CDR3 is TGTGCCAGTAGCCATCCGGGACTAGCTACCTACAATGAGCAGTTCTTC.

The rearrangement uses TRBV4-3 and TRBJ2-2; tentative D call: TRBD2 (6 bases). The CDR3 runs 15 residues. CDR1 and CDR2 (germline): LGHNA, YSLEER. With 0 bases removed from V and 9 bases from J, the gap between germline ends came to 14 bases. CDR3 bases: TGCGCCAGCAGCCAAGATAGGGGACTCCCCAGGGAGCTGTTTTTT. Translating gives CASSQDRGLPRELFF.

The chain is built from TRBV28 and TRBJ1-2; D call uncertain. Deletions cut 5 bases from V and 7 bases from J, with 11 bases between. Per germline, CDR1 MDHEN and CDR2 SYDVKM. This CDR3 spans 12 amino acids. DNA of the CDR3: TGTGCCAGCAGTACACGAATAGGTGGCTACACCTTC. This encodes CASSTRIGGYTF.

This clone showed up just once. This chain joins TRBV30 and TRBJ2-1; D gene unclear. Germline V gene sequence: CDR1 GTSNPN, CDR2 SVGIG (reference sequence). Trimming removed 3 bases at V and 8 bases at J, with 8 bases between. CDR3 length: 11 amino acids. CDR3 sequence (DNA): TGTGCCTGGAGCGCCCGCGATGAGCAGTTCTTC. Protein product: CAWSARDEQFF.

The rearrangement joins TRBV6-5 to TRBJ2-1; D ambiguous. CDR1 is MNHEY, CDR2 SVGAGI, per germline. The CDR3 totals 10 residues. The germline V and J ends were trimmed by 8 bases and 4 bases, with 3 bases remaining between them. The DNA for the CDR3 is TGTGCCAGCGGGTACAATGAGCAGTTCTTC. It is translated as CASGYNEQFF.

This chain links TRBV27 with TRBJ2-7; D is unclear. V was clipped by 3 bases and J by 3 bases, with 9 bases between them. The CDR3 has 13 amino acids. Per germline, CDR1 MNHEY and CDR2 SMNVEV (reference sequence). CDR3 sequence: CASSLNNLYEQYF. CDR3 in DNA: TGTGCCAGCAGTTTGAATAATCTCTACGAGCAGTACTTC.

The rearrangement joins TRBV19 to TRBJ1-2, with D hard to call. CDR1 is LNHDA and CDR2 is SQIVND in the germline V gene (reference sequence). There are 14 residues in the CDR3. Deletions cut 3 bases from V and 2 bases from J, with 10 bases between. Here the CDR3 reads CASSIGGDNYGYTF. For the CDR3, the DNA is TGTGCCAGTAGTATCGGAGGAGACAACTATGGCTACACCTTC.

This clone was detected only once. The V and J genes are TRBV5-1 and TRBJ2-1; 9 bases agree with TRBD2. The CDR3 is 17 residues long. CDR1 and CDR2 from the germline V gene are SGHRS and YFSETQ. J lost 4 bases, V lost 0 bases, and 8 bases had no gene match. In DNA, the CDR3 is TGCGCCAGCAGCTTGGTTTGGCTAGCGGGATGGTACAATGAGCAGTTCTTC. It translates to CASSLVWLAGWYNEQFF.

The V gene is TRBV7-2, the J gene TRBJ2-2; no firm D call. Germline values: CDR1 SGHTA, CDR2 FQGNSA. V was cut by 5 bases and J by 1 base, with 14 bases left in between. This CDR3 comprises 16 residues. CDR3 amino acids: CASSNTRTVNTGELFF. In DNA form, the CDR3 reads TGTGCCAGCAGCAATACACGTACAGTGAACACCGGGGAGCTGTTTTTT.

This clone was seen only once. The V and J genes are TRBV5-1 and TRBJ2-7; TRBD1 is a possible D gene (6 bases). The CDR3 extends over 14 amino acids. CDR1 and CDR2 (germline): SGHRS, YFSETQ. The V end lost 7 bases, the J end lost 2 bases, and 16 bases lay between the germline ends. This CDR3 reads CASSTGTPPYEQYF. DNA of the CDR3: TGCGCCAGCTCCACCGGGACACCCCCCTACGAGCAGTACTTC.

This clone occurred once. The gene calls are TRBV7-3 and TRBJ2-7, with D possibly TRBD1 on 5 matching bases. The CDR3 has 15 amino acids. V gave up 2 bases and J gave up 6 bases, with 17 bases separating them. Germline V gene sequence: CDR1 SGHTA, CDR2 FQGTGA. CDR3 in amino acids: CASSLQGTSTSEQYF. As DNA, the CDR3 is TGTGCCAGCAGCTTACAGGGAACTTCGACGTCCGAGCAGTACTTC.

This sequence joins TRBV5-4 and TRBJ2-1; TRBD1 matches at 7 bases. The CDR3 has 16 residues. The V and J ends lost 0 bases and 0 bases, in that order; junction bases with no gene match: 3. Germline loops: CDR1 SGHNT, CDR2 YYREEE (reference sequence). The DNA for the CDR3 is TGTGCCAGCAGCTTGGGACCAGGGGGCTCCTACAATGAGCAGTTCTTC. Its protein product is CASSLGPGGSYNEQFF.

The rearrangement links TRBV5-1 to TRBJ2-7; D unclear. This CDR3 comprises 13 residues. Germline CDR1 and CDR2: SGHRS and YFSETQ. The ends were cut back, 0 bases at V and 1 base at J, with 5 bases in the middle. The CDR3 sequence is CASSLVGSYEQYF. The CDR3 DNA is TGCGCCAGCAGCTTGGTGGGGTCCTACGAGCAGTACTTC. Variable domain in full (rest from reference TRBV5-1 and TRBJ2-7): KAGVTQTPRYLIKTRGQQVTLSCSPISGHRSVSWYQQTPGQGLQFLFEYFSETQRNKGNFPGRFSGRQFSNSRSEMNVSTLELGDSALYLCASSLVGSYEQYFGPGTRLTVT.

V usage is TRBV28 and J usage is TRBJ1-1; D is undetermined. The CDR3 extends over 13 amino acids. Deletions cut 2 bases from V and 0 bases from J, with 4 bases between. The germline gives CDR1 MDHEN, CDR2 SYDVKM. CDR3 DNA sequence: TGTGCCAGCAGTTTAAGGGTGAACACTGAAGCTTTCTTT. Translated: CASSLRVNTEAFF.